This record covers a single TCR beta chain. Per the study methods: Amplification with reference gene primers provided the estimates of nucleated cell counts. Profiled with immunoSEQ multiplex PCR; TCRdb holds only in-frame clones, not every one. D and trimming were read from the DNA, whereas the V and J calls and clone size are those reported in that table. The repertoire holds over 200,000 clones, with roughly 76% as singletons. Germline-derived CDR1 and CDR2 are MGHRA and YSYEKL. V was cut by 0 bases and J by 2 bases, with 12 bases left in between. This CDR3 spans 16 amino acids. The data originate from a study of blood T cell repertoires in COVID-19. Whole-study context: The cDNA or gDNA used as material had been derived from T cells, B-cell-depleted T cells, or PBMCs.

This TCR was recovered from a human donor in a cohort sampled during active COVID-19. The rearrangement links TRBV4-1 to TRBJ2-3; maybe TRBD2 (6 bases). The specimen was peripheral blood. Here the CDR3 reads CASSQEGSGSTDTQYF. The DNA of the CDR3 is TGCGCCAGCAGCCAAGAGGGTAGCGGCTCCACAGATACGCAGTATTTT.